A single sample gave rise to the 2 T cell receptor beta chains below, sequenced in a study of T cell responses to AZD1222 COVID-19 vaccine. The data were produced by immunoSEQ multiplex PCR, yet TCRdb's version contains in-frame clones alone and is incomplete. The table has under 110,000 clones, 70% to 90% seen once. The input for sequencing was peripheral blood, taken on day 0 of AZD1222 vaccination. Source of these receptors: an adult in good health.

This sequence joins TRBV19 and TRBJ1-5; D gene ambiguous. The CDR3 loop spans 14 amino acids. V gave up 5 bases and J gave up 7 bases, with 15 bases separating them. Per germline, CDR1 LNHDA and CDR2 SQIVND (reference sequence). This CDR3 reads CASSAGSFGQPQHF. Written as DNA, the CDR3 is TGTGCCAGTAGTGCTGGGTCCTTCGGGCAGCCCCAGCATTTT. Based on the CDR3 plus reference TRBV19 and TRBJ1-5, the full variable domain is DGGITQSPKYLFRKEGQNVTLSCEQNLNHDAMYWYRQDPGQGLRLIYYSQIVNDFQKGDIAEGYSVSREKKESFPLTVTSAQKNPTAFYLCASSAGSFGQPQHFGDGTRLSIL.

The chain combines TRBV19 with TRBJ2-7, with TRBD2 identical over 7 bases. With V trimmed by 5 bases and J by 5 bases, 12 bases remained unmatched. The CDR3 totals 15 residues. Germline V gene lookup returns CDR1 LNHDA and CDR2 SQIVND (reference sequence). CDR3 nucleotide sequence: TGTGCCAGTAGTCGCGGGAGAACCACCGCGAACGAGCAGTACTTC. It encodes CASSRGRTTANEQYF. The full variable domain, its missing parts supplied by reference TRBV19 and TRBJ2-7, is DGGITQSPKYLFRKEGQNVTLSCEQNLNHDAMYWYRQDPGQGLRLIYYSQIVNDFQKGDIAEGYSVSREKKESFPLTVTSAQKNPTAFYLCASSRGRTTANEQYFGPGTRLTVT.